The 7 T cell receptor beta chains reported below all come from one sample, sequenced in a study of T cells expressing NK-cell markers. With the 5' RACE reads reprocessed, TCRdb shows one record per CDR3 protein and no DNA. The sample's table shows 350,000 to 400,000 distinct CDR3 sequences. Material for sequencing was blood T cells: a sorted CD56 or NKG2C T cell subset, CD4+ or CD8+ T cells, or bulk PBMC T cells (not recorded which). The source is a woman in her 50s in good health.

The chain joins TRBV5-5 to TRBJ2-1; the D gene TCRdb calls, TRBD2, cannot be checked with no DNA. Germline CDR1 is SGHKS and CDR2 is YYEKEE (reference sequence). CDR3 length: 14 residues. The CDR3 reads CASSAGTSLYEQFF.

This chain joins TRBV7-9 and TRBJ2-4; TCRdb calls TRBD1, which cannot be checked without DNA. Germline CDR1 is SEHNR and CDR2 is FQNEAQ (reference sequence). CDR3 length: 16 residues. CDR3 amino acids: CASRPPLAMGEDIQYF.

J is TRBJ2-7 and V is TRBV19; the TCRdb D gene call, TRBD2, has no DNA to confirm it. The CDR3 has 15 amino acids. The germline gives CDR1 LNHDA, CDR2 SQIVND (reference sequence). The CDR3 loop is CATTPRKGTTYEQYF.

The chain has TRBV7-9 and TRBJ1-4. The CDR3 has 16 amino acids. Germline CDR1 reads SEHNR; CDR2 reads FQNEAQ (reference sequence). The CDR3: CASSFAERATNEKLFF.

The chain employs TRBV18 and TRBJ2-1; TCRdb's assignment of TRBD1 cannot be checked, as there is no DNA. The germline gives CDR1 KGHSH, CDR2 LQKENI. The CDR3 is 15 amino acids. CDR3 loop: CASRGQGSTYNEQFF.

V and J are TRBV12-3 or TRBV12-4 and TRBJ2-7; as DNA is missing, the TRBD1 call by TCRdb cannot be tested. The CDR3 is 15 amino acids. The CDR3 here is CASSPRDRELDEQYF.

This chain connects TRBV20-1 to TRBJ2-3; TCRdb names TRBD1, which stays unverified in the absence of DNA. Germline loops: CDR1 DFQATT, CDR2 SNEGSKA (reference sequence). CDR3 size: 16 residues. CDR3 region: CSARDARTLRTDTQYF.